Here is one TCR beta chain with its context. Its antigen is not identified. The treatment: roughly 19 received Ad26.COV2.S at low or high dose, single or two shots; about 5 received placebo; per-sample allocation not given. Collection of samples fell on day 63 after the first vaccine or placebo injection. Boston provided a donor who was an adult aged 18-55 years. Clones were sequenced by immunoSEQ multiplex PCR, and TCRdb holds only the in-frame ones, with some missing. The sample lists approximately 420,000 clones; roughly 90% were seen once. This specimen belongs to a study of Ad26.COV2.S vaccination and SARS-CoV-2 variants. Study in general: Intramuscular Ad26.COV2.S doses were given once or twice, 56 days apart.

Study conclusions and caveats: Ad26.COV2.S recipients had broader spike-specific TCRs (P = 0.0014). The TCR-based breadth and depth measures might underestimate overall T cell responses.

Trimming shortened V by 2 bases and J by 2 bases, and 16 bases separated the two germline ends. Germline V CDR1 and CDR2: SGHKS, YYEKEE (reference sequence). The length of the CDR3 is 16 residues. This specimen consisted of peripheral blood, obtained in a trial of Ad26.COV2.S vaccine versus placebo. The V and J genes are TRBV5-5 and TRBJ2-5; D is possibly TRBD1 or TRBD2 (5 bases each). This clonotype originated in a person between 18 and 65 years old who received the Ad26.COV2.S COVID-19 vaccine or a placebo. DNA of the CDR3: TGTGCCAGCAGCTTTGACGGGGCCGCCCTACAAGAGACCCAGTACTTC. Translating gives CASSFDGAALQETQYF.